Following are 23 T cell receptor beta chains from one sample sequenced in a study of blood T cell repertoires in COVID-19. Sequenced by immunoSEQ multiplex PCR; TCRdb stores in-frame clones only, minus some. Among hundreds of thousands of clones listed, around 87% were seen once. Sequencing was performed on peripheral blood. These receptors were collected from a human donor in a cohort sampled during active COVID-19.

This chain uses TRBV10-3 with TRBJ2-1; TRBD2 aligns across 11 bases. Losses at the gene ends were 10 bases for V and 7 bases for J; bases not matched to a gene: 6. The germline CDR1 and CDR2 sequences are ENHRY and SYGVKD. The CDR3 spans 13 residues. CDR3: CATGTSGKNEQFF. Here the CDR3 DNA reads TGTGCCACAGGGACTAGCGGCAAGAATGAGCAGTTCTTC.

The gene calls are TRBV12-3 or TRBV12-4 and TRBJ1-5, with a possible D match to TRBD1 (5 bases). Trimming cost V 3 bases and J 6 bases, with 9 bases left between them. The length of the CDR3 is 13 residues. The CDR3 reads CASSFREAQPQHF. The CDR3 region has the DNA TGTGCCAGCAGTTTCAGGGAAGCTCAGCCCCAGCATTTT.

V is TRBV7-2 and J is TRBJ2-5; the match to TRBD2 covers 7 bases. There are 17 residues in the CDR3. V lost 5 bases to trimming and J lost 1 base; unmatched junction nucleotides: 13. Germline V gene data show CDR1 as SGHTA and CDR2 as FQGNSA. The CDR3 loop reads CASSPGGPQWGQETQYF. CDR3 DNA: TGTGCCAGCAGCCCGGGAGGTCCCCAGTGGGGCCAAGAGACCCAGTACTTC.

CDR3 in amino acids: CASSFGGQGGQPQHF. CDR3 nucleotides: TGTGCCAGCAGTTTTGGCGGACAGGGCGGTCAGCCCCAGCATTTT. The V call is TRBV27, the J call TRBJ1-5; 8 bases align to TRBD1. CDR1 is MNHEY and CDR2 is SMNVEV in the germline V gene (reference sequence). V dropped 3 bases and J dropped 6; count of bases not matched to a gene: 7. This CDR3 comprises 15 residues.

This sequence joins TRBV28 and TRBJ1-5; TRBD1 aligns across 12 bases. CDR3 size: 17 residues. Unmatched junction bases numbered 7, after V lost 6 bases and J lost 1 base. Germline values: CDR1 MDHEN, CDR2 SYDVKM. The CDR3: CASREGTGGVSNQPQHF. CDR3 bases: TGTGCCAGCAGGGAGGGGACAGGGGGCGTAAGCAATCAGCCCCAGCATTTT.

CDR3 bases: TGTGCCAGCAGCTTAGGGGGACAGGGGAGCGAGCAGTACTTC. Its translation: CASSLGGQGSEQYF. The J gene is TRBJ2-7, the V gene TRBV7-8, with 10 bases identical to TRBD1. The CDR3 sequence is 14 residues long. The germline V gene has CDR1 SGHVS and CDR2 FQNEAQ. V dropped 1 base and J dropped 6; count of bases not matched to a gene: 3. Full variable domain (outside the CDR3, taken from reference TRBV7-8 and TRBJ2-7): GAGVSQSPRYKVAKRGQDVALRCDPISGHVSLFWYQQALGQGPEFLTYFQNEAQLDKSGLPSDRFFAERPEGSVSTLKIQRTQQEDSAVYLCASSLGGQGSEQYFGPGTRLTVT.

This clone was recorded a few times. The chain couples TRBV7-9 to TRBJ2-7; TRBD1 matches 8 bases. V shed 4 bases and J 3 bases; nucleotides not matched to a gene: 5. This CDR3 comprises 14 residues. CDR1 SEHNR and CDR2 FQNEAQ come from the germline V gene (reference sequence). CDR3 sequence: CASSSRTGLYEQYF. The CDR3 nucleotides read TGTGCCAGCAGCTCAAGGACAGGGCTCTACGAGCAGTACTTC.

The chain combines TRBV19 with TRBJ2-1; 10 bases match TRBD2. Germline CDR1 reads LNHDA; CDR2 reads SQIVND (reference sequence). V shed 4 bases and J 3 bases; nucleotides not matched to a gene: 18. The CDR3 covers 20 residues. The CDR3 loop is CASSREIGLEGTSDYNEQFF. In DNA, the CDR3 is TGTGCCAGTAGTAGAGAAATAGGGCTGGAAGGGACTAGCGACTACAATGAGCAGTTCTTC.

The chain carries TRBV3-1 (or the pseudogene TRBV3-2) and TRBJ2-7, with TRBD1 identical over 10 bases. The V gene's germline CDR1 is LGHDT and CDR2 YNNKEL (reference sequence). After removal of 1 base from V and 11 bases from J, the junction contained 8 bases not matched to a gene. This CDR3 region has 14 residues. CDR3 DNA: TGTGCCAGCAGCCAAGGCACGGGACAGGGGTCCAAGTACTTC. This translates into CASSQGTGQGSKYF.

The chain is built from TRBV5-1 and TRBJ1-1; 8 bases map to TRBD1. The CDR3 consists of 13 residues. Unmatched junction bases numbered 0, after V lost 2 bases and J lost 3 bases. The germline V gene has CDR1 SGHRS and CDR2 YFSETQ. The CDR3 is CASSLQGDTEAFF. The CDR3 DNA reads TGCGCCAGCAGCTTACAGGGGGACACTGAAGCTTTCTTT.

V usage is TRBV5-1 and J usage is TRBJ2-1; D might be TRBD1 (6 bases). V was trimmed by 4 bases and J by 4 bases, leaving 18 bases between them. CDR1 is SGHRS and CDR2 is YFSETQ in the germline V gene. The CDR3 contains 16 residues. The DNA of the CDR3 is TGCGCCAGCAGCGCCGTACAGGGCATCGGTTACAATGAGCAGTTCTTC. This sequence encodes CASSAVQGIGYNEQFF.

This chain links TRBV6-1 with TRBJ2-7, with D possibly being TRBD1 (6 bases). Trimming took off 2 bases at V and 0 bases at J, with 11 bases between the two ends. The CDR3 has 15 amino acids. The germline V gene encodes CDR1 MNHNS and CDR2 SASEGT. The CDR3 DNA reads as TGTGCCAGCAGTGAATTATCGGACAGCTCCTACGAGCAGTACTTC. It yields the protein CASSELSDSSYEQYF.

This chain connects TRBV7-9 to TRBJ1-2, with 7 bases aligning to TRBD1. V gave up 5 bases and J gave up 4 bases; unmatched junction bases: 4. CDR3 length: 13 residues. Germline CDR1 and CDR2: SEHNR and FQNEAQ (reference sequence). CDR3 protein: CASSADRVYGYTF. Here the CDR3 DNA reads TGTGCCAGCAGCGCTGACAGGGTCTATGGCTACACCTTC.

This rearrangement joins TRBV29-1 to TRBJ1-1, with D perhaps matching TRBD1 (5 bases). In germline, CDR1 is SQVTM, CDR2 ANQGSEA. Between the trimmed V and J ends, which lost 4 bases and 1 base, there was a span of 10 bases. The CDR3 runs 13 residues. CDR3 in DNA: TGCAGCGTTGTGAGTACAGGGAACACTGAAGCTTTCTTT. It encodes CSVVSTGNTEAFF.

The CDR3 DNA sequence: TGTGCCACAACCTGGGACAGGGTGAAGAACCAAGACACTGAAGCTTTCTTT. This translates into CATTWDRVKNQDTEAFF. This rearrangement joins TRBV2 to TRBJ1-1; 9 nucleotides align to TRBD1. The V gene end was trimmed by 10 bases and the J gene end by 3 bases; junction bases not matched to a gene: 18. The CDR3 runs 17 residues. In germline, CDR1 is SNHLY, CDR2 FYNNEI. Looking up the rest from reference TRBV2 and TRBJ1-1 gives the full variable domain: EPEVTQTPSHQVTQMGQEVILRCVPISNHLYFYWYRQILGQKVEFLVSFYNNEISEKSEIFDDQFSVERPDGSNFTLKIRSTKLEDSAMYFCATTWDRVKNQDTEAFFGQGTRLTVV.

This clone was seen a single time. The chain is built from TRBV24-1 and TRBJ2-5; possibly TRBD2 for D (6 bases). The CDR3 is made up of 18 amino acids. The V gene's germline CDR1 is KGHDR and CDR2 SFDVKD. Trimming left V 4 bases short and J 5 bases short, with 25 bases between. The CDR3 nucleotides read TGTGCCACCAGTGACTCCCTACCGGGAGCCACATCAGGGGAGACCCAGTACTTC. It is translated as CATSDSLPGATSGETQYF.

The chain couples TRBV5-6 to TRBJ2-7; 8 nucleotides agree with TRBD1. The CDR3 sequence is 13 residues long. With 5 bases clipped from V and 5 bases from J, the junction kept 6 bases outside the gene matches. Germline V gene data show CDR1 as SGHDT and CDR2 as YYEEEE. CDR3 nucleotide sequence: TGTGCCAGCAGTCCGTACAGGGGGAACGAGCAGTACTTC. It is translated as CASSPYRGNEQYF.

The J gene is TRBJ1-1, the V gene TRBV6-6; no clear D gene. V was clipped by 5 bases and J by 0 bases, with 10 bases between them. The CDR3 sequence is 14 residues long. Germline CDR1 is MNHNY and CDR2 is SVGAGI (reference sequence). The chain's CDR3 is CASSTSELNTEAFF. CDR3 sequence (DNA): TGTGCCAGCAGTACTTCTGAGTTGAACACTGAAGCTTTCTTT.

This chain links TRBV5-1 with TRBJ1-2; 10 nucleotides match TRBD1. Looked up from germline, CDR1 is SGHRS and CDR2 is YFSETQ. With V trimmed by 7 bases and J by 6 bases, 3 bases remained unmatched. The CDR3 consists of 12 residues. CDR3 region: CASGQGDHGYTF. DNA of the CDR3: TGCGCCAGCGGACAGGGGGACCATGGCTACACCTTC.

The V and J genes are TRBV4-2 and TRBJ1-2; TRBD1 is a possible D gene (5 bases). CDR1 is LGHNA, CDR2 YNFKEQ, per germline. The CDR3 is 13 amino acids. Deletions cut 2 bases from V and 7 bases from J, with 11 bases between. The CDR3, as DNA: TGTGCCAGCAGCCAACGGGGGTCGGGTGGCTACACCTTC. Translated: CASSQRGSGGYTF.

The V and J genes are TRBV4-1 and TRBJ2-7; 10 bases map to TRBD2. J gave up 7 bases and V 0 bases, and 6 bases lay outside the gene matches. The CDR3 runs 15 residues. Germline V CDR1 and CDR2: MGHRA, YSYEKL. CDR3 in DNA: TGCGCCAGCAGCCAAGATGGGCTAGCGGGAGAGGAGCAGTACTTC. It encodes CASSQDGLAGEEQYF.

The gene calls are TRBV19 and TRBJ2-7, with TRBD1 matching over 7 bases. The CDR3 consists of 14 residues. Germline V lookup: CDR1 LNHDA, CDR2 SQIVND (reference sequence). The V and J ends lost 6 bases and 6 bases, in that order; junction bases with no gene match: 11. This CDR3 is CASRGTAQRGEQYF. CDR3 DNA sequence: TGTGCCAGTAGAGGGACAGCCCAAAGAGGCGAGCAGTACTTC. Full variable domain (remainder filled in from reference TRBV19 and TRBJ2-7): DGGITQSPKYLFRKEGQNVTLSCEQNLNHDAMYWYRQDPGQGLRLIYYSQIVNDFQKGDIAEGYSVSREKKESFPLTVTSAQKNPTAFYLCASRGTAQRGEQYFGPGTRLTVT.

V usage is TRBV6-5 and J usage is TRBJ1-5, with TRBD1 matching 7 bases. There are 12 residues in the CDR3. J was trimmed by 4 bases and V by 6 bases; bases with no gene match: 0. CDR1 and CDR2 (germline): MNHEY, SVGAGI. In nucleotides, the CDR3 is TGTGCCAGCAGACAGGGGAATCAGCCCCAGCATTTT. Its protein is CASRQGNQPQHF.